The 15 T cell receptor beta chains in this list originate from one sample, sequenced in a study of beta chain features in type 1 diabetes. Their specific antigens are unknown. Study-wide results and caveats: Within each of all four CD4+ subsets, Type 1 diabetes patients had TCRB CDR3s that were moderately but significantly shorter.

The isolated RNA, all of it, was reverse transcribed, so expressed TCRB transcripts were what got sequenced. Assay used: immunoSEQ multiplex PCR; TCRdb lists only in-frame clones, some missing. This sample carries a few hundred thousand clones, roughly a tenth of them seen once, and the ten largest clones take 0.55% to 0.75%. The sample was central memory CD4+ T cells from blood. The receptors shown here come from a man aged 25 to 40 with type 1 diabetes.

There are many counts of this clone. The chain carries TRBV2 and TRBJ2-2; no firm D call. V was trimmed by 2 bases and J by 3 bases, leaving 10 bases between them. The CDR3 is made up of 15 amino acids. Germline V lookup: CDR1 SNHLY, CDR2 FYNNEI. The chain's CDR3 is CASSEIETHTGELFF. The CDR3, as DNA: TGTGCCAGCAGTGAAATAGAGACACACACCGGGGAGCTGTTTTTT. The complete variable domain, with remaining parts taken from reference TRBV2 and TRBJ2-2, reads EPEVTQTPSHQVTQMGQEVILRCVPISNHLYFYWYRQILGQKVEFLVSFYNNEISEKSEIFDDQFSVERPDGSNFTLKIRSTKLEDSAMYFCASSEIETHTGELFFGEGSRLTVL.

The chain combines TRBV28 with TRBJ1-4, with TRBD1 matching 9 bases. V shed 4 bases and J 9 bases; nucleotides not matched to a gene: 9. Germline V gene data show CDR1 as MDHEN and CDR2 as SYDVKM. The CDR3 runs to 15 residues. The CDR3 sequence is CASSSTGQGGQKLFF. DNA of the CDR3: TGTGCCAGCAGTTCCACGGGACAGGGTGGCCAAAAACTGTTTTTT.

The V gene is TRBV4-2, the J gene TRBJ1-4; D may be TRBD1 (6 bases). V dropped 4 bases and J dropped 8 bases, with 17 bases sitting between them. Germline V CDR1 and CDR2: LGHNA, YNFKEQ. This CDR3 is 15 amino acids long. The DNA for the CDR3 is TGTGCCAGCAGCCGAGGGGGGGGCGAGGACGAAAAACTGTTTTTT. It specifies CASSRGGGEDEKLFF.

V is TRBV27 and J is TRBJ2-1, with 13 bases matching TRBD2. CDR1 MNHEY and CDR2 SMNVEV come from the germline V gene (reference sequence). Losses at the gene ends were 5 bases for V and 8 bases for J; bases not matched to a gene: 6. The CDR3 totals 15 residues. CDR3 sequence (DNA): TGTGCCAGCAGTCCTACTAGCGGGAGGGCCGATGAGCAGTTCTTC. Encoded protein: CASSPTSGRADEQFF.

V is TRBV7-2 and J is TRBJ1-5; no firm D call. With 3 bases removed from V and 6 bases from J, the gap between germline ends came to 9 bases. Germline V lookup: CDR1 SGHTA, CDR2 FQGNSA. This CDR3 contains 13 residues. The CDR3 region has the DNA TGTGCCAGCAGCTTCGGGGTGGCTCAGCCCCAGCATTTT. The encoded protein is CASSFGVAQPQHF.

This clone turned up a few times. The gene calls are TRBV7-2 and TRBJ1-2; no reliable D call. Deletions cut 5 bases from V and 4 bases from J, with 14 bases between. The CDR3 is made up of 14 amino acids. CDR1 is SGHTA, CDR2 FQGNSA, per germline. In DNA form, the CDR3 reads TGTGCCAGCAGCCCTTCCGGGCCGTTCTATGGCTACACCTTC. Protein sequence: CASSPSGPFYGYTF.

This clone was picked up a small number of times. For the CDR3, the DNA is TGCAGCGCCACGGGGACAGGGGGCTACGAGCAGTACTTC. Its protein product is CSATGTGGYEQYF. J is TRBJ2-7 and V is TRBV29-1; TRBD1 matches at 11 bases. The CDR3 runs 13 residues. J lost 3 bases, V lost 7 bases, and 5 bases had no gene match. The germline V gene has CDR1 SQVTM and CDR2 ANQGSEA.

The chain links TRBV30 to TRBJ2-2; 7 bases agree with TRBD1. CDR1 is GTSNPN, CDR2 SVGIG, per germline (reference sequence). After removal of 2 bases from V and 3 bases from J, the junction contained 9 bases not matched to a gene. The CDR3 totals 16 residues. CDR3 coding DNA: TGTGCCTGGAGTCCTTGGGGGACAGCCCACACCGGGGAGCTGTTTTTT. The encoded protein is CAWSPWGTAHTGELFF.

This clone was seen repeatedly, ten times or more. The chain is built from TRBV5-5 and TRBJ2-5, with TRBD2 as a possible D gene (5 bases). The V end lost 1 base, the J end lost 3 bases, and 7 bases lay between the germline ends. Germline V gene data show CDR1 as SGHKS and CDR2 as YYEKEE (reference sequence). CDR3 length: 13 residues. The CDR3 sequence: CASSLPGKETQYF. For the CDR3, the DNA is TGTGCCAGCAGCTTGCCGGGAAAAGAGACCCAGTACTTC.

CDR3 protein: CACVARAANYGYTF. In DNA, the CDR3 is TGTGCCTGCGTAGCGCGGGCGGCTAACTATGGCTACACCTTC. J is TRBJ1-2 and V is TRBV30; D gene ambiguous. Looked up from germline, CDR1 is GTSNPN and CDR2 is SVGIG (reference sequence). The length of the CDR3 is 14 residues. The germline V and J ends were trimmed by 6 bases and 0 bases, with 14 bases remaining between them.

This clone was picked up a small number of times. This chain connects TRBV6-6 to TRBJ2-7, with TRBD1 matching over 7 bases. The V segment lost 6 bases and the J segment 1 base; nucleotides outside the gene matches: 6. The CDR3 is made up of 14 amino acids. Germline lookup yields CDR1 MNHNY and CDR2 SVGAGI (reference sequence). Here the CDR3 DNA reads TGTGCCAGCAGACGGACAGGCACATCCTACGAGCAGTACTTC. It codes for CASRRTGTSYEQYF.

This chain joins TRBV7-9 and TRBJ2-3; 8 positions match TRBD2. Germline V gene lookup returns CDR1 SEHNR and CDR2 FQNEAQ (reference sequence). Germline trimming cut 5 bases from V and 6 bases from J; bases unmatched to any gene: 16. This CDR3 spans 17 amino acids. Here the CDR3 reads CASSPPIRAGARDTQYF. Here the CDR3 DNA reads TGTGCCAGCAGCCCACCTATCAGAGCGGGAGCGAGGGATACGCAGTATTTT.

The table lists this clone with a few counts. The chain links TRBV15 to TRBJ1-5, with TRBD1 as a possible D gene (6 bases). Germline V CDR1 and CDR2: LNHNV, YYDKDF (reference sequence). V was clipped by 6 bases and J by 7 bases, with 22 bases between them. This CDR3 contains 16 residues. The CDR3 DNA sequence: TGTGCCACCAGGACTGCAACAGGGATCCAGGTCCAGCCCCAGCATTTT. This codes for CATRTATGIQVQPQHF.

The chain combines TRBV11-2 with TRBJ1-4, with D maybe TRBD1 (5 bases). Trimming took 3 bases from V and 2 from J, leaving 7 bases between them. The germline gives CDR1 SGHAT, CDR2 FQNNGV. There are 14 residues in the CDR3. CDR3 amino acids: CASSLTATNEKLFF. The CDR3 region has the DNA TGTGCCAGCAGCTTGACAGCGACTAATGAAAAACTGTTTTTT.

This sequence joins TRBV28 and TRBJ2-3; the D is unclear. From germline, CDR1 is MDHEN and CDR2 SYDVKM. The CDR3 extends over 15 amino acids. Trimming shortened V by 3 bases and J by 1 base, and 11 bases separated the two germline ends. The CDR3 is CASSFYTARTDTQYF. The CDR3 DNA reads TGTGCCAGCAGTTTCTATACAGCCCGCACAGATACGCAGTATTTT.